This T cell receptor (beta chain) is from a study of blood T cells in healthy people across ages. This CDR3 is built from 13 residues. The V gene lost 0 bases and the J gene lost 7 bases, with 13 bases spanning the gap. From germline, CDR1 is DFQATT and CDR2 SNEGSKA (reference sequence). The study's findings and limits: Nothing was known about donor CMV status, and this possibly confounded expanded clonotype changes. Estimated diversity across one million T cells was deemed an underestimate.

Every donor contributed about 10 milliliters of peripheral blood by blood draw. Using a J-beta primer mix together with a sample-barcoded 5' primer, a second PCR was run for about 7 to 12 cycles. TCRdb ran MiXCR on the 5' RACE reads and lists one entry per CDR3 protein. In the table there are over 950,000 distinct CDR3 sequences, just over 50% of which are singletons. This clonotype was counted only a few times. Its antigen is not identified. The V gene is TRBV20-1, the J gene TRBJ2-7; D not certain. This TCR came from a woman aged 60-75 years in good health. The sequencing sample was made of blood. CDR3 sequence reads: CSARDHEVWEQYF. The CDR3 DNA follows: TGCAGTGCTAGAGATCACGAAGTGTGGGAGCAGTACTTC.